Listed below are T cell receptor beta chains from one sample, sequenced in a study of graft-versus-host responses after intestinal transplantation. Their recognized antigens are unknown. Data came from immunoSEQ multiplex PCR; TCRdb stores just in-frame clones and leaves some out. Of about 71,000 clones listed, 90% are singletons. The source material was unstimulated CD8+ T cells sorted from spleen or lymph node cells, sampled before intestinal transplant. The receptors shown here come from a human donor who received an intestinal transplant. Both conserved end residues are part of each CDR3. The listing skips clone size in some rows; elsewhere it reads once, few, many or a size class.

TRBV13 | - | CASSLGQATGELFF
TRBV5-1 | - | CASSPPRQGDTQYF
TRBV12-5 | - | CASADRSLVREQYF
TRBV7-8 | - | CASSRNSGGAGETQYF
TRBV6-5 | - | CASSYSGPGTEAFF
TRBV21-1 | - | CASSKGTGGYEQYF
TRBV6-5 | few | CASEDRTNTEAFF
TRBV7-3 | - | CASSLALQRGGLYYEQYF
TRBV11-2 | - | CASSPLGAGEMAFF
TRBV9 | - | CASSVAENPYEQYF
TRBV15 | - | CATSDPRAPYEQYF
TRBV9 | once | CASSVGAENYGYTF
TRBV10-1 | - | CASSEVPSNTEAFF
TRBV6-5 | - | CASSWGQGSYEQYF
TRBV13 | - | CASSPHVGGSYNEQFF